This T cell receptor beta chain was recovered during a study of T cells after yellow fever vaccination. Study results and limitations: Researchers cautioned that FACS-sorted repertoires could harbor abundant clonotypes contaminating from the bulk population.

CDR1 SGHTA and CDR2 FQGNSA come from the germline V gene. This CDR3 is built from 15 residues. V was clipped by 5 bases and J by 2 bases; unmatched bases: 7. With respect to this clonotype: The antigen remains undetermined.

UMIs and a universal primer site were added when TCR cDNA was made by 5'RACE template switching. TCRdb re-analysed the 5' RACE reads in MiXCR, keeping a single row per CDR3 protein. The data hold some 550,000 distinct CDR3 sequences, with 15% to 20% observed a single time. The TCR sequence derives from a man aged 25 to 40 who received the YFV17D yellow fever vaccine. J is TRBJ2-7 and V is TRBV7-2; 9 nucleotides line up with TRBD2. The sample here was PBMCs, taken 15 days after the yellow fever booster vaccination. In nucleotides, the CDR3 is TGTGCCAGCAGCACCCGAGCGGGAGGTCCCTACGAGCAGTACTTC. The encoded protein is CASSTRAGGPYEQYF.